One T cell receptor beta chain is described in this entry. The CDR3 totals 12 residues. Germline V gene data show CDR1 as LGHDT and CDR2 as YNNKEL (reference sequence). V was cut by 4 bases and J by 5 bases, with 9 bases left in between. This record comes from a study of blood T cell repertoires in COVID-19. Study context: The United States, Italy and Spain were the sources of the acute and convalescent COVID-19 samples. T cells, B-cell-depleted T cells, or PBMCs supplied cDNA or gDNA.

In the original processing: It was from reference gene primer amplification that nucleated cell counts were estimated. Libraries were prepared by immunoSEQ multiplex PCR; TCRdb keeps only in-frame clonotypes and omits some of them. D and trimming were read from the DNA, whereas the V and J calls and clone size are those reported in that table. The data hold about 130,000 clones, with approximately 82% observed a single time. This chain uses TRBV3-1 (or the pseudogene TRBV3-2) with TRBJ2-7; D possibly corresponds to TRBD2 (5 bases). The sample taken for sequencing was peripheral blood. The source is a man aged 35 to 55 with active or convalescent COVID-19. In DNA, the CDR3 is TGTGCCAGCAGCCCCTCCGGGGACGAGCAGTACTTC. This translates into CASSPSGDEQYF.